The present TCR beta chain was sequenced within a study of read filtering for tumor transcriptome and immune sequencing (dated by TCRdb to about 2020). A note on the overall study: Of the patients in the cohort, approximately 17 were male and approximately 15 were female, and their mean age was roughly 68 years, with a range of about 45 to 85. By revised international staging, about 8 patients were R-ISS I, fewer than 20 were R-ISS II and roughly 7 were R-ISS III. TCR repertoires obtained by targeted immune repertoire sequencing and by bulk whole-transcriptome sequencing performed on the same bone marrow samples were compared. After DNase treatment, whole-transcriptome libraries were prepared with the TruSeq RNA Access Library Prep Kit. One of the main goals was to work out a read-filtering strategy for immune repertoire data, in particular whether clonotypes backed by only a single read should be removed. TCR-region mapped reads per sample ranged from about 4.05 to 11 million with IR-seq versus only roughly 75 to 1,300 with RNA-seq. On the study overall, not on this receptor specifically: When single-read clonotypes were removed, the proportions of shared clonotypes in IR-seq and RNA-seq correlated more strongly. Compared with RNA-seq, IR-seq captured clonotypes at much greater depth and more reliably, and a smaller IR-seq throughput was enough to identify most of the shared clonotypes. Rather than purified T cells, the sorted CD138-negative fraction was a mixed bone marrow immune population. Single-read clonotypes made up roughly 85% of clonotypes but only approximately 4% of total reads in IR-seq, compared with 65% to 75% of clonotypes and approximately 45% of reads in RNA-seq.

This clonotype was seen ten or more times. No antigen is known for it. There are no base qualities to consult, and no much larger clone falls within one base. Bone marrow was sampled from every patient at the time of active disease. Ficoll-Hypaque density gradient centrifugation was used to isolate bone marrow mononuclear cells. Myeloma plasma cells were removed and CD138-negative cells were obtained by negative selection following labeling with CD138 magnetic microbeads on a MACS separator. Flow cytometry with CD138 antibodies on an Attune NxT was used to check how pure the isolated cells were. Total RNA was extracted using TRIzol reagent and was quantified on a NanoDrop spectrophotometer. Paired RNA-seq and IR-seq were performed on each patient's CD138-negative bone marrow sample. V has 6 bases trimmed and J has 11 bases trimmed; junction bases matching no gene number 9. CDR3 length: 13 amino acids, cysteine to phenylalanine. The entry retains the CDR3 DNA only, 39 bases that are in frame from base 1. CDR1 and CDR2, per the germline V gene, are MDHEN and SYDVKM.

Starting from around 420 ng RNA, TCR libraries were constructed with the Immunoverse kit using molecular barcoded adaptors that cover the alpha/delta and beta/gamma chains. TCR library preparation used the same RNA that was used for transcriptome sequencing. An Illumina HiSeq 4000 with 2 x 150 cycles was used to sequence the TCR libraries. The study's own analysis went as follows. Using MiXCR, which included quality filtering and error correction, TCR reads were aligned to human V, D, J and C references and then assembled into CDR3 clonotypes. Clonotype counts and gene usage diversity were analyzed with the tcR package in R. For inspection of raw mapping reads, RNA-seq reads were mapped by STAR aligner version 2.5.3a onto GRCh37 of the human genome. To test how sequencing depth affected the clonotypes detected, IR-seq fastq files were randomly downsampled with Seqtk 1.3. The public reads were quality trimmed at Q25 with fastp and then assembled into clones with MiXCR by TCRdb, keeping productive beta chains. All rows with the same CDR3 protein become a single entry with the most common DNA and genes. The V and J calls were not made by the authors but by TCRdb's processing. Present in this sample are about 90,000 distinct CDR3 sequences, approximately 13% of which were seen just once. More than 12% of the sample is held by the ten biggest clonotypes.

The rearrangement joined TRBV28 to TRBJ2-1, and TRBD1 matches 8 of the central bases. This TCR came from a donor older than 35 with multiple myeloma. Material for sequencing was a population of CD138-negative cells sorted from bone marrow. The cell subset or site label of this sample denotes: bone marrow mononuclear cells depleted of CD138+ plasma/myeloma cells by negative magnetic selection. The CDR3: CASRPTGDLQQFF. The DNA reads TGTGCCAGCAGGCCGACAGGGGACCTGCAGCAGTTCTTC.